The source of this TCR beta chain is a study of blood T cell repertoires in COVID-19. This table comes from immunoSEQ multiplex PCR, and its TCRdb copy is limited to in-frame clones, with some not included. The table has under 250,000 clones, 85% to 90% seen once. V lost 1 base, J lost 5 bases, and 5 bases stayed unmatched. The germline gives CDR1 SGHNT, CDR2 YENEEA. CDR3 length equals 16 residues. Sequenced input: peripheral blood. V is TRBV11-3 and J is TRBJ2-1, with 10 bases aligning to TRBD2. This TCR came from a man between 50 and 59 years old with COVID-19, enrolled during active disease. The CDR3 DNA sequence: TGTGCCAGCAGCTTAGCTAGCGGGAGTTTTCACAATGAGCAGTTCTTC. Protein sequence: CASSLASGSFHNEQFF.